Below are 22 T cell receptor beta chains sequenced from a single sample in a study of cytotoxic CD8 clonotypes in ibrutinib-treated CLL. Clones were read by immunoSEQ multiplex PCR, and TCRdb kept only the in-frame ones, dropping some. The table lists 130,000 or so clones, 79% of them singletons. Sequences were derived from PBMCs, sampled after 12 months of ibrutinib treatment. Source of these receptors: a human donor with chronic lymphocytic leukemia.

The DNA for the CDR3 is TGTGCCAGCTCACCACCTATAGGTGTAAACACTGAAGCTTTCTTT. This gives the protein CASSPPIGVNTEAFF. The gene calls are TRBV18 and TRBJ1-1; D unresolved. From germline, CDR1 is KGHSH and CDR2 LQKENI. This CDR3 contains 15 residues. Trimming cost V 0 bases and J 2 bases, with 10 bases left between them.

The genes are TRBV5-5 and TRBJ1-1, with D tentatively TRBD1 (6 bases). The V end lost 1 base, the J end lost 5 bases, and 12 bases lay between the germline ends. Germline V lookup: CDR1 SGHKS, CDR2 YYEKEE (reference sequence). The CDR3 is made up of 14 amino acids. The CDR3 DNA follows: TGTGCCAGCAGCTTGACCAGGGGAAGGACTGAAGCTTTCTTT. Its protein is CASSLTRGRTEAFF.

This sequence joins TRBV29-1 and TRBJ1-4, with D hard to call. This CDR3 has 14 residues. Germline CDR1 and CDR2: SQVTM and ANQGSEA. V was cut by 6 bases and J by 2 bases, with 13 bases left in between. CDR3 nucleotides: TGCAGCGTCAGAGGGTGGGGTACTAATGAAAAACTGTTTTTT. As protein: CSVRGWGTNEKLFF.

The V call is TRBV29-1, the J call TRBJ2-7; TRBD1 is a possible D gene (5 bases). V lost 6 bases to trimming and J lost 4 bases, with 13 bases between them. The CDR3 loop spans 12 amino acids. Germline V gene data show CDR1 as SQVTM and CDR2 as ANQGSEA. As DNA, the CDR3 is TGCAGCGTAGCAACCGACAGATACGAGCAGTACTTC. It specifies CSVATDRYEQYF.

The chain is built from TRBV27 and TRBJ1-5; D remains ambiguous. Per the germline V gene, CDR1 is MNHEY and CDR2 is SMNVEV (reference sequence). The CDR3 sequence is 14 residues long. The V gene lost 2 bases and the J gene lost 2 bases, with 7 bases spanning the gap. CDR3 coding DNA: TGTGCCAGCAGTTTAAGGTTGGGCAATCAGCCCCAGCATTTT. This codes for CASSLRLGNQPQHF.

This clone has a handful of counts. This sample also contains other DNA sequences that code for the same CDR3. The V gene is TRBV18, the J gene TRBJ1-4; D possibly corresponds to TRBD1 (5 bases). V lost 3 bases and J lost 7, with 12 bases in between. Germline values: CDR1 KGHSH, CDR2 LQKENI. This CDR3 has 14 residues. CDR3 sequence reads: CASSPPGDAEKLFF. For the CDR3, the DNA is TGTGCCAGCTCACCTCCGGGGGACGCTGAAAAACTGTTTTTT.

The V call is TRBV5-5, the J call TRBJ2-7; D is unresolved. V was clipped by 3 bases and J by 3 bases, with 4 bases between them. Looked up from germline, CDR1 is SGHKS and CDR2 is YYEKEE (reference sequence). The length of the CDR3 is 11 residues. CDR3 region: CASSSNYEQYF. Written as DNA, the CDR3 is TGTGCCAGCAGCTCGAACTACGAGCAGTACTTC.

The DNA for the CDR3 is TGTGCCACCCGTAAAGTGACAGGGTATGGCTACACCTTC. Translated: CATRKVTGYGYTF. The chain has TRBV5-6 and TRBJ1-2, with 7 positions matching TRBD1. The CDR3 is 13 residues long. Trimming cost V 9 bases and J 5 bases; bases outside gene matches: 10. Germline CDR1 SGHDT, CDR2 YYEEEE.

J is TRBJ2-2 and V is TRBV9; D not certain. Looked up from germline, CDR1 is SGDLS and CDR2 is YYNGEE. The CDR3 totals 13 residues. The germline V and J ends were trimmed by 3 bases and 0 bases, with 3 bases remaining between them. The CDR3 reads CASSGANTGELFF. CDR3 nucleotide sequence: TGTGCCAGCAGCGGTGCGAACACCGGGGAGCTGTTTTTT.

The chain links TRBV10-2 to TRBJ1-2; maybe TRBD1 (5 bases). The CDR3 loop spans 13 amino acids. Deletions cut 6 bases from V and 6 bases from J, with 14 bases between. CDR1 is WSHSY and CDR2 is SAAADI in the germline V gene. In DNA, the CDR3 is TGCGCCAGCAGCCCCCGGCAGGGTCATGGCTACACCTTC. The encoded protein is CASSPRQGHGYTF.

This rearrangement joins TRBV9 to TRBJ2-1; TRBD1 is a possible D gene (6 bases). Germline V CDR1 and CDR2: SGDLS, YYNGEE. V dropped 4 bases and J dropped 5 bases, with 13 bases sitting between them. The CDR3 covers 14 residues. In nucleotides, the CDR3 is TGTGCCAGCAGCCCCCAGGGGAGCGACAATGAGCAGTTCTTC. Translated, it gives CASSPQGSDNEQFF.

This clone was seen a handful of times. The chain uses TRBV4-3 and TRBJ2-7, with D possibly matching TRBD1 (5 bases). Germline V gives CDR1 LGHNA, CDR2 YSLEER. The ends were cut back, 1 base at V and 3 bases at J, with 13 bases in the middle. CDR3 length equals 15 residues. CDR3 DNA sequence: TGCGCCAGCAGCCAAGGTTTAGGGGTTAGCTACGAGCAGTACTTC. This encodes CASSQGLGVSYEQYF.

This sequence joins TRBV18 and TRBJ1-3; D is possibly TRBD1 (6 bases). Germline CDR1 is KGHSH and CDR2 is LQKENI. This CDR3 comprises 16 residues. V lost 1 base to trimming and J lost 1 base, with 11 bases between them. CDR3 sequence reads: CASSPRTEFSGNTIYF. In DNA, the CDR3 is TGTGCCAGCTCACCACGGACAGAATTTTCTGGAAACACCATATATTTT.

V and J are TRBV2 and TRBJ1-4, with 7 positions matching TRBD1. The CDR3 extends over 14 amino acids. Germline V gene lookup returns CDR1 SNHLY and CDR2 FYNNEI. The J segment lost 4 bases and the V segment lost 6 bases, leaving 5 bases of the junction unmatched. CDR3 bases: TGTGCCAGCAGAAAACAGGGGCGTAATGAAAAACTGTTTTTT. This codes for CASRKQGRNEKLFF. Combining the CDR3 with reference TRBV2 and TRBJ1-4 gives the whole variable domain EPEVTQTPSHQVTQMGQEVILRCVPISNHLYFYWYRQILGQKVEFLVSFYNNEISEKSEIFDDQFSVERPDGSNFTLKIRSTKLEDSAMYFCASRKQGRNEKLFFGSGTQLSVL.

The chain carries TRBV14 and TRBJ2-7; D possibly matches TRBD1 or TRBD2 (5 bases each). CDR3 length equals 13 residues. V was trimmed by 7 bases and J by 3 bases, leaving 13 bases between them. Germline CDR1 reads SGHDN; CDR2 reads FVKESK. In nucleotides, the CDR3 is TGTGCCAGCACCCCGGGGCGGAACTACGAGCAGTACTTC. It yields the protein CASTPGRNYEQYF.

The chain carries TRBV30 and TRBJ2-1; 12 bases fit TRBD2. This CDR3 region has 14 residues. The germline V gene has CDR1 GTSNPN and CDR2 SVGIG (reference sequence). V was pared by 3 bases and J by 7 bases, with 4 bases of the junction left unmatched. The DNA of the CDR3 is TGTGCCTGGAGCCGCGGACTAGCGGGGAATGAGCAGTTCTTC. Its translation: CAWSRGLAGNEQFF. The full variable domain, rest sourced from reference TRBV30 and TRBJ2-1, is SQTIHQWPATLVQPVGSPLSLECTVEGTSNPNLYWYRQAAGRGLQLLFYSVGIGQISSEVPQNLSASRPQDRQFILSSKKLLLSDSGFYLCAWSRGLAGNEQFFGPGTRLTVL.

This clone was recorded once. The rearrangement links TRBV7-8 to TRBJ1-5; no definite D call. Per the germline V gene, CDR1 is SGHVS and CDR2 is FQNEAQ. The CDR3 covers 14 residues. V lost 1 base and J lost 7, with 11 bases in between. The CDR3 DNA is TGTGCCAGCAGCTTAGTCACGGTAGGGCAGCCCCAGCATTTT. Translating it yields CASSLVTVGQPQHF. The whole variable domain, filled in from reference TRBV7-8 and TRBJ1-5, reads GAGVSQSPRYKVAKRGQDVALRCDPISGHVSLFWYQQALGQGPEFLTYFQNEAQLDKSGLPSDRFFAERPEGSVSTLKIQRTQQEDSAVYLCASSLVTVGQPQHFGDGTRLSIL.

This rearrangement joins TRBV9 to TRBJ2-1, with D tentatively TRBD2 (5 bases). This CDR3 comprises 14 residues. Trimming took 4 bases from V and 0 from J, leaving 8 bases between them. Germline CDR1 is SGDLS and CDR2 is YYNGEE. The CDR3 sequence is CASSFRDSYNEQFF. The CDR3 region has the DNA TGTGCCAGCAGCTTCCGGGACTCCTACAATGAGCAGTTCTTC. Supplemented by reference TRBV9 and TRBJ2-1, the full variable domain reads DSGVTQTPKHLITATGQRVTLRCSPRSGDLSVYWYQQSLDQGLQFLIQYYNGEERAKGNILERFSAQQFPDLHSELNLSSLELGDSALYFCASSFRDSYNEQFFGPGTRLTVL.

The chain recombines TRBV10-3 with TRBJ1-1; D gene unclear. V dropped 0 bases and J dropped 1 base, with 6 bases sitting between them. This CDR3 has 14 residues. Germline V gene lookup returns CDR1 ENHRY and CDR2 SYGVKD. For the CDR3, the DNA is TGTGCCATCAGTGAGTCGGGAAGGAACACTGAAGCTTTCTTT. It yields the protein CAISESGRNTEAFF.

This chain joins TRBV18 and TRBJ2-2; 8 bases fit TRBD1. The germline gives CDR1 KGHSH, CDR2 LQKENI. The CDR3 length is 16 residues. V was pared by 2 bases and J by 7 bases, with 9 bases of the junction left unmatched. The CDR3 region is CASSPGQGAAFGELFF. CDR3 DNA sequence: TGTGCCAGCTCACCAGGACAGGGTGCGGCTTTCGGGGAGCTGTTTTTT.

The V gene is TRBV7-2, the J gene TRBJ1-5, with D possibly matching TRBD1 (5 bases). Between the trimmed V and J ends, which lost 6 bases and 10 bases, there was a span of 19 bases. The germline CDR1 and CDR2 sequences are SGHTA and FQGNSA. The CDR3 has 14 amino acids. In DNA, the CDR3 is TGTGCCAGCAGTACCGGGACTCCGACCCCACCCCAGCATTTT. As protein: CASSTGTPTPPQHF.

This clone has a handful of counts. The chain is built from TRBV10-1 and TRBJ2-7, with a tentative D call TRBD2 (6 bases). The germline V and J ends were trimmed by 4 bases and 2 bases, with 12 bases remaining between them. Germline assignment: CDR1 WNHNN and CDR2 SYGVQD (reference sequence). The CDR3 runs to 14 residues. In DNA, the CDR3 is TGCGCCAGCAGTGTAGGAGGGGCGGCCTACGAGCAGTACTTC. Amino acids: CASSVGGAAYEQYF.